The 26 T cell receptor beta chains listed next were all sequenced from one sample in a study of blood T cell repertoires in COVID-19. Some clones are missing from TCRdb's copy, which holds only in-frame ones; the method was immunoSEQ multiplex PCR. The data contain around 300,000 clones, about 91% of them singletons. The sample comprised peripheral blood. The receptors shown here come from a woman aged 25 to 39 with COVID-19, enrolled during active disease.

The chain uses TRBV29-1 and TRBJ1-2, with 7 positions matching TRBD1. CDR1 is SQVTM, CDR2 ANQGSEA, per germline. There are 12 residues in the CDR3. Unmatched junction bases numbered 10, after V lost 8 bases and J lost 7 bases. The CDR3 DNA reads as TGCAGCTCCGAGGAGGGGGCGAGTGGCTACACCTTC. Protein: CSSEEGASGYTF.

This chain uses TRBV2 with TRBJ2-1, with 7 bases fitting TRBD2. The CDR3 runs to 15 residues. The trim removed 6 bases at V and 2 bases at J, leaving 7 bases unmatched. Germline CDR1 is SNHLY and CDR2 is FYNNEI. The chain's CDR3 is CASRGGVFTYNEQFF. The DNA of the CDR3 is TGTGCCAGCAGGGGGGGGGTTTTCACCTACAATGAGCAGTTCTTC.

The gene calls are TRBV7-9 and TRBJ1-2; D is possibly TRBD1 (6 bases). V lost 11 bases and J 6 bases, leaving 13 bases between the germline ends. This CDR3 is built from 11 residues. Germline V lookup: CDR1 SEHNR, CDR2 FQNEAQ (reference sequence). CDR3: CAVQGENGYTF. The CDR3 nucleotides are TGTGCCGTACAGGGTGAGAATGGCTACACCTTC.

The sample holds one count of this clone. The CDR3 protein is CASSQDGQDTATNEKLFF. Written as DNA, the CDR3 is TGTGCCAGCAGCCAAGATGGGCAGGATACTGCAACTAATGAAAAACTGTTTTTT. The chain combines TRBV3-1 (or the pseudogene TRBV3-2) with TRBJ1-4, with unresolved D. The V gene's germline CDR1 is LGHDT and CDR2 YNNKEL (reference sequence). This CDR3 has 18 residues. V lost 0 bases and J lost 0, with 14 bases in between.

The genes are TRBV11-2 and TRBJ2-3; no reliable D call. Germline V lookup: CDR1 SGHAT, CDR2 FQNNGV. Trimming removed 1 base at V and 1 base at J, with 9 bases between. There are 15 residues in the CDR3. This chain's CDR3 is CASSLAPRGTDTQYF. The CDR3 DNA sequence: TGTGCCAGCAGCTTAGCCCCCCGTGGCACAGATACGCAGTATTTT.

This chain connects TRBV28 to TRBJ2-7, with 8 bases fitting TRBD1. The CDR3 is 14 amino acids. V was clipped by 6 bases and J by 7 bases; unmatched bases: 11. Germline-derived CDR1 and CDR2 are MDHEN and SYDVKM. CDR3 nucleotides: TGTGCCAGCAGCCGACAAACAGGGGGGAAAGAGCAGTACGTC. It specifies CASSRQTGGKEQYV.

The CDR3 bases are TGTGCCAGCAGTCCTGGGGGCGGCACAGATACGCAGTATTTT. The encoded protein is CASSPGGGTDTQYF. V usage is TRBV28 and J usage is TRBJ2-3, with a possible D match to TRBD1 (6 bases). The germline V gene has CDR1 MDHEN and CDR2 SYDVKM. The CDR3 extends over 14 amino acids. The V end lost 5 bases, the J end lost 1 base, and 10 bases lay between the germline ends.

This clone occurred once. This rearrangement joins TRBV2 to TRBJ1-4, with D hard to call. There are 13 residues in the CDR3. In germline, CDR1 is SNHLY, CDR2 FYNNEI. V was shortened by 10 bases and J by 6 bases, with 15 bases between the two germline ends. CDR3 nucleotides: TGTGCCACCCAAGGTCGGCGGGATGAAAAACTGTTTTTT. Translating it yields CATQGRRDEKLFF.

The chain has TRBV13 and TRBJ1-2, with D possibly TRBD1 on 5 matching bases. This CDR3 contains 16 residues. Per germline, CDR1 PRHDT and CDR2 FYEKMQ (reference sequence). Trimming left V 1 base short and J 6 bases short, with 18 bases between. The CDR3 DNA reads as TGTGCCAGCAGCTTAGCGATAGCAGGGTCGAAGGATGGCTACACCTTC. Its protein is CASSLAIAGSKDGYTF.

This clone occurred once. The CDR3 here is CASSIGTRGGYEQYF. The CDR3, as DNA: TGTGCCAGTAGTATCGGGACAAGGGGCGGTTACGAGCAGTACTTC. The J gene is TRBJ2-7, the V gene TRBV19; D is perhaps TRBD1 (6 bases). V gave up 3 bases and J gave up 4 bases, with 16 bases separating them. This CDR3 contains 15 residues. Germline V CDR1 and CDR2: LNHDA, SQIVND (reference sequence).

This rearrangement joins TRBV28 to TRBJ2-7, with D maybe TRBD1 (5 bases). CDR3 size: 11 residues. CDR1 and CDR2 from the germline V gene are MDHEN and SYDVKM. V was pared by 3 bases and J by 5 bases, with 5 bases between. CDR3 loop: CASSFRDEQYV. The CDR3 nucleotides are TGTGCCAGCAGTTTCAGGGACGAGCAGTACGTC.

This chain uses TRBV5-8 with TRBJ1-2; D may be TRBD1 (6 bases). The CDR3 covers 13 residues. Trimming removed 4 bases from V and 4 bases from J, with 11 bases in between. Per the germline V gene, CDR1 is SGHTS and CDR2 is YDEGEE. The CDR3: CASSLTGFYGYTF. As DNA, the CDR3 is TGTGCCAGCAGCCTGACAGGATTCTATGGCTACACCTTC.

This chain uses TRBV11-3 with TRBJ1-1; D is perhaps TRBD1 (6 bases). From germline, CDR1 is SGHNT and CDR2 YENEEA. V dropped 6 bases and J dropped 1 base, with 12 bases sitting between them. This CDR3 is 14 amino acids long. CDR3 DNA sequence: TGTGCCAGCAGTCAGGGGCTACAGAACACTGAAGCTTTCTTT. Translating it yields CASSQGLQNTEAFF.

The chain has TRBV7-2 and TRBJ1-2; D gene ambiguous. CDR3 size: 12 residues. CDR1 is SGHTA and CDR2 is FQGNSA in the germline V gene. V lost 5 bases and J lost 2, with 6 bases in between. The chain's CDR3 is CASSPRNYGYTF. DNA of the CDR3: TGTGCCAGCAGCCCCAGAAACTATGGCTACACCTTC.

V usage is TRBV5-6 and J usage is TRBJ1-1, with TRBD1 matching 7 bases. The ends lost 6 bases at V and 1 base at J; junction bases unmatched: 6. Per the germline V gene, CDR1 is SGHDT and CDR2 is YYEEEE. The length of the CDR3 is 14 residues. In DNA, the CDR3 is TGTGCCAGCACCATGACAGGGAAGAACACTGAAGCTTTCTTT. The encoded protein is CASTMTGKNTEAFF.

The chain links TRBV11-3 to TRBJ2-1; 15 bases are a match to TRBD2. Germline assignment: CDR1 SGHNT and CDR2 YENEEA. With V trimmed by 4 bases and J by 8 bases, 9 bases remained unmatched. This CDR3 has 17 amino acids. In DNA form, the CDR3 reads TGTGCCAGCAGCTCGGGACTAGCGGGGGGCCCCAGGGATGAGCAGTTCTTC. The encoded protein is CASSSGLAGGPRDEQFF.

The V call is TRBV7-2, the J call TRBJ2-1; the D gene is possibly TRBD2 (8 bases). The CDR3 contains 15 residues. Germline V gene lookup returns CDR1 SGHTA and CDR2 FQGNSA. V lost 5 bases to trimming and J lost 5 bases, with 16 bases between them. The CDR3 DNA reads TGTGCCAGCAGCCGGGAGGGGACAGTCGACAATGAGCAGTTCTTC. This gives the protein CASSREGTVDNEQFF.

V usage is TRBV18 and J usage is TRBJ2-1; TRBD2 might be the D (6 bases). Trimming removed 6 bases from V and 6 bases from J, with 18 bases in between. Germline CDR1 reads KGHSH; CDR2 reads LQKENI. The CDR3 runs 15 residues. The CDR3 here is CASSGGTGTFNEQFF. The CDR3 nucleotides are TGTGCCAGCTCGGGGGGAACAGGTACCTTCAATGAGCAGTTCTTC.

This chain connects TRBV9 to TRBJ1-3; D is ambiguous. This CDR3 is 16 amino acids long. The germline V and J ends were trimmed by 0 bases and 6 bases, with 16 bases remaining between them. Germline V lookup: CDR1 SGDLS, CDR2 YYNGEE. The chain's CDR3 is CASSVVPETFENTIYF. The DNA for the CDR3 is TGTGCCAGCAGCGTAGTTCCGGAGACTTTTGAAAACACCATATATTTT.

J is TRBJ2-7 and V is TRBV18, with D maybe TRBD1 (6 bases). V was trimmed by 1 base and J by 3 bases, leaving 10 bases between them. This CDR3 is 14 amino acids long. Per the germline V gene, CDR1 is KGHSH and CDR2 is LQKENI. This chain's CDR3 is CASSPRWTDYEQYF. The CDR3, as DNA: TGTGCCAGCTCACCACGATGGACAGACTACGAGCAGTACTTC.

This chain connects TRBV7-3 to TRBJ2-5, with TRBD2 identical over 8 bases. The ends lost 5 bases at V and 4 bases at J; junction bases unmatched: 6. Germline CDR1 SGHTA, CDR2 FQGTGA. The CDR3 runs to 14 residues. The CDR3 sequence: CASSLRGGLETQYF. CDR3 DNA sequence: TGTGCCAGCAGCCTCCGGGGGGGCCTAGAGACCCAGTACTTC.

The chain employs TRBV19 and TRBJ1-1; no clear D. V was shortened by 5 bases and J by 1 base, with 8 bases between the two germline ends. Germline CDR1 LNHDA, CDR2 SQIVND (reference sequence). The CDR3 is made up of 13 amino acids. CDR3 amino acids: CASSFSPNTEAFF. CDR3 DNA: TGTGCCAGTAGTTTTAGCCCGAACACTGAAGCTTTCTTT. The whole variable domain, filled in from reference TRBV19 and TRBJ1-1, reads DGGITQSPKYLFRKEGQNVTLSCEQNLNHDAMYWYRQDPGQGLRLIYYSQIVNDFQKGDIAEGYSVSREKKESFPLTVTSAQKNPTAFYLCASSFSPNTEAFFGQGTRLTVV.

This clone has just one count. V is TRBV5-1 and J is TRBJ1-3; no definite D call. V was pared by 8 bases and J by 0 bases, with 18 bases between. The CDR3 sequence is 16 residues long. Germline-derived CDR1 and CDR2 are SGHRS and YFSETQ. The CDR3 region is CASSPSPGSSGNTIYF. The DNA for the CDR3 is TGCGCCAGTTCTCCGTCCCCCGGGAGCTCTGGAAACACCATATATTTT.

The table lists this clone with many counts. The chain uses TRBV7-8 and TRBJ2-1; D is unclear. The CDR3 totals 13 residues. V dropped 5 bases and J dropped 7 bases, with 12 bases sitting between them. CDR1 SGHVS and CDR2 FQNEAQ come from the germline V gene. The CDR3 loop is CASSPPRANEQFF. DNA of the CDR3: TGTGCCAGCAGCCCCCCCCGAGCGAATGAGCAGTTCTTC.

The chain is built from TRBV6-5 and TRBJ1-4; 8 bases are shared with TRBD1. Per the germline V gene, CDR1 is MNHEY and CDR2 is SVGAGI. The J segment lost 8 bases and the V segment lost 4 bases, leaving 9 bases of the junction unmatched. The CDR3 runs to 15 residues. Here the CDR3 reads CASSSLGTGGEKLFF. CDR3 in DNA: TGTGCCAGCAGTTCTCTAGGGACAGGAGGGGAAAAACTGTTTTTT.

CDR3 loop: CASSPPGQREKLFF. In DNA, the CDR3 is TGTGCCAGCTCACCACCGGGACAGCGAGAAAAACTGTTTTTT. The chain carries TRBV18 and TRBJ1-4, with 7 bases identical to TRBD1. In germline, CDR1 is KGHSH, CDR2 LQKENI. The CDR3 spans 14 residues. The J segment lost 8 bases and the V segment lost 0 bases, leaving 3 bases of the junction unmatched.